The 10 T cell receptor beta chains below all came from one sample that was sequenced in a study of beta chain features in type 1 diabetes. All of the isolated RNA was reverse transcribed, so expressed TCRB transcripts were sequenced. The repertoire was sequenced with immunoSEQ multiplex PCR; TCRdb's copy has only in-frame clones and lacks some. The sample shows a few hundred thousand clones, more than 12% of them seen only once. The material sequenced was naive CD4+ T cells from blood. These receptors were taken from a woman aged 18-29 years in good health.

The J gene is TRBJ1-5, the V gene TRBV19; possibly TRBD1 for D (5 bases). Trimming removed 5 bases from V and 6 bases from J, with 17 bases in between. This CDR3 contains 15 residues. CDR1 and CDR2 (germline): LNHDA, SQIVND (reference sequence). The chain's CDR3 is CASSGETWGLQPQHF. The CDR3 nucleotides are TGTGCCAGTAGTGGTGAGACTTGGGGACTTCAGCCCCAGCATTTT.

V and J are TRBV7-2 and TRBJ2-5, with D maybe TRBD2 (5 bases). Germline values: CDR1 SGHTA, CDR2 FQGNSA. Deletions cut 1 base from V and 0 bases from J, with 6 bases between. The CDR3 runs 14 residues. The DNA for the CDR3 is TGTGCCAGCAGCTTAGTAGCGTACCAAGAGACCCAGTACTTC. It specifies CASSLVAYQETQYF.

This clone was detected only a few times. The V and J genes are TRBV7-9 and TRBJ2-7; TRBD2 matches 11 bases. In germline, CDR1 is SEHNR, CDR2 FQNEAQ (reference sequence). The junction had 8 bases not matched to a gene; V was cut back by 4 bases and J by 3 bases. The CDR3 loop spans 16 amino acids. The DNA of the CDR3 is TGTGCCAGCAGCTCCCCCGGGACTAGCGGAGTCTACGAGCAGTACTTC. The encoded protein is CASSSPGTSGVYEQYF.

This clone was counted a few times. This rearrangement joins TRBV29-1 to TRBJ2-3; TRBD2 matches 12 bases. Trimming at V came to 7 bases and at J to 4 bases, leaving 9 bases not matched to a gene. The germline CDR1 and CDR2 sequences are SQVTM and ANQGSEA. The CDR3 spans 15 residues. Here the CDR3 reads CSAQTSGGWPDTQYF. DNA for the CDR3: TGCAGCGCTCAGACTAGCGGGGGCTGGCCAGATACGCAGTATTTT.

This clone has a handful of counts. The CDR3 bases are TGCGCCAGCAGCCAAGGGGCGACAGGGGGCACAACCGGGGAGCTGTTTTTT. Translated: CASSQGATGGTTGELFF. The chain uses TRBV4-3 and TRBJ2-2; the match to TRBD1 covers 10 bases. Losses at the gene ends were 1 base for V and 5 bases for J; bases not matched to a gene: 7. Germline V lookup: CDR1 LGHNA, CDR2 YSLEER. The CDR3 sequence is 17 residues long.

This chain connects TRBV7-9 to TRBJ2-7; 7 bases fit TRBD1. The length of the CDR3 is 14 residues. In germline, CDR1 is SEHNR, CDR2 FQNEAQ (reference sequence). Germline trimming cut 10 bases from V and 0 bases from J; bases unmatched to any gene: 9. CDR3 amino acids: CATLQDRSSYEQYF. The CDR3 DNA reads TGTGCCACCCTACAGGACAGGAGCTCCTACGAGCAGTACTTC.

This clone turned up a few times. V usage is TRBV9 and J usage is TRBJ2-2, with 8 bases that match TRBD2. Per germline, CDR1 SGDLS and CDR2 YYNGEE. This CDR3 spans 16 amino acids. Trimming at V came to 2 bases and at J to 1 base, leaving 4 bases not matched to a gene. Here the CDR3 DNA reads TGTGCCAGCAGCGTCTCTACTAGCGGGAACACCGGGGAGCTGTTTTTT. Translating gives CASSVSTSGNTGELFF.

This clone has more than one count but fewer than ten. This chain joins TRBV5-1 and TRBJ2-6; D gene uncertain. The CDR3 is 16 amino acids. Trimming pared 0 bases from V and 4 bases from J, leaving 11 bases between. From germline, CDR1 is SGHRS and CDR2 YFSETQ. The CDR3: CASSLDSGAGANVLTF. CDR3 nucleotides: TGCGCCAGCAGCTTGGATTCCGGAGCCGGGGCCAACGTCCTGACTTTC. The whole variable domain, remainder taken from reference TRBV5-1 and TRBJ2-6, is KAGVTQTPRYLIKTRGQQVTLSCSPISGHRSVSWYQQTPGQGLQFLFEYFSETQRNKGNFPGRFSGRQFSNSRSEMNVSTLELGDSALYLCASSLDSGAGANVLTFGAGSRLTVL.

This sequence joins TRBV7-2 and TRBJ2-7; unclear D gene. V was cut by 5 bases and J by 4 bases, with 9 bases left in between. This CDR3 region has 12 residues. Germline V gives CDR1 SGHTA, CDR2 FQGNSA. Here the CDR3 reads CASSISWYEQYF. The DNA for the CDR3 is TGTGCCAGCAGCATTAGTTGGTACGAGCAGTACTTC.

The rearrangement links TRBV5-1 to TRBJ2-6; 8 nucleotides match TRBD1. Germline V gene lookup returns CDR1 SGHRS and CDR2 YFSETQ. This CDR3 is built from 16 residues. Germline trimming cut 0 bases from V and 1 base from J; bases unmatched to any gene: 0. CDR3 DNA: TGCGCCAGCAGCTTGGGACAGGGGTCTGGGGCCAACGTCCTGACTTTC. Its protein is CASSLGQGSGANVLTF.